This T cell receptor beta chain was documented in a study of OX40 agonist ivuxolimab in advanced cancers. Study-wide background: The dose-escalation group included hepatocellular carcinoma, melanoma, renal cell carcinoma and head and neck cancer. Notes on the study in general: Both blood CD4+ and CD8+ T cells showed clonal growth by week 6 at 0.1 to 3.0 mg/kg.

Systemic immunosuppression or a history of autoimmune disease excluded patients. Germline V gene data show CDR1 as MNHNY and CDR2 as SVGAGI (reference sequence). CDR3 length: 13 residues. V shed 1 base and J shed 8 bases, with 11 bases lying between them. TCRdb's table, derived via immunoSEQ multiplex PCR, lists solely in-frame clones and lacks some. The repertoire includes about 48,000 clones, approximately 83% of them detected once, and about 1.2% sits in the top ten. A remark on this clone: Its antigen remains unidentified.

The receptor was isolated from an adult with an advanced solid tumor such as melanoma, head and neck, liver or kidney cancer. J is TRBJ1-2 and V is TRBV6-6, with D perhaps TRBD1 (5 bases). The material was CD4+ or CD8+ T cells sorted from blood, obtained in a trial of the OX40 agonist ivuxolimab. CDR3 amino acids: CASSYWERGGYTF. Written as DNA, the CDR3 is TGTGCCAGCAGTTACTGGGAGAGGGGCGGCTACACCTTC.